Below, 16 T cell receptor beta chains from the same sample are listed, as sequenced in a study of identical twins. Each CDR3 protein gets one entry after TCRdb re-called the 5' RACE reads with MiXCR. The top ten clones hold roughly 5% of a sample with fewer than 250,000 distinct CDR3 sequences, less than 9.5% of them seen once. Material for sequencing was memory (CD45RO+) T cells sorted from blood. These receptors all come from a woman aged 18 to 35 in good health.

Many counts were recorded for this clonotype. The chain is built from TRBV9 and TRBJ2-2; tentative D call: TRBD1 (5 bases). CDR3 length: 15 amino acids. Germline V gives CDR1 SGDLS, CDR2 YYNGEE. Between the trimmed V and J ends, which lost 3 bases and 6 bases, there was a span of 15 bases. CDR3 in DNA: TGTGCCAGCAGCGCCACCCCTGGGGCGGCCGGGGAGCTGTTTTTT. Protein product: CASSATPGAAGELFF.

This clonotype showed up many times. V and J are TRBV7-2 and TRBJ2-4, with D perhaps TRBD2 (5 bases). The CDR3 extends over 15 amino acids. Trimming left V 2 bases short and J 7 bases short, with 15 bases between. CDR1 and CDR2 from the germline V gene are SGHTA and FQGNSA. The CDR3 here is CASSLTRAGGNIQYF. The CDR3 DNA sequence: TGTGCCAGCAGCTTAACAAGGGCAGGCGGGAACATTCAGTACTTC.

The chain links TRBV6-5 to TRBJ1-6; a weak D match, TRBD1 (5 bases). Germline CDR1 reads MNHEY; CDR2 reads SVGAGI. The V end was cut by 2 bases, the J end by 7 bases, with 12 bases between. The CDR3 extends over 15 amino acids. CDR3 sequence: CASSYIVPGNSPLHF. As DNA, the CDR3 is TGTGCCAGCAGTTACATAGTGCCAGGGAATTCACCCCTCCACTTT.

This clonotype was seen more than once but under ten times. V usage is TRBV7-2 and J usage is TRBJ1-1; no definite D call. The CDR3 contains 14 residues. Per germline, CDR1 SGHTA and CDR2 FQGNSA. Trimming left V 1 base short and J 6 bases short, with 12 bases between. The CDR3 spells CASSLGPRTPEAFF. The CDR3 nucleotides read TGTGCCAGCAGCTTAGGGCCGAGGACCCCTGAAGCTTTCTTT.

The genes are TRBV5-5 and TRBJ2-7, with 8 positions matching TRBD2. Trimming took 4 bases from V and 0 from J; bases not matched to a gene: 6. This CDR3 has 15 amino acids. Germline loops: CDR1 SGHKS, CDR2 YYEKEE (reference sequence). The CDR3 sequence: CASSPTGTSSYEQYF. For the CDR3, the DNA is TGTGCCAGCAGCCCCACTGGGACTAGCTCCTACGAGCAGTACTTC.

The rearrangement links TRBV2 to TRBJ2-7, with no clear D. V was shortened by 6 bases and J by 2 bases, with 8 bases between the two germline ends. The CDR3 totals 12 residues. Germline V gives CDR1 SNHLY, CDR2 FYNNEI. CDR3 DNA: TGTGCCAGCAGCGTTACGACCTACGAGCAGTACTTC. Translating gives CASSVTTYEQYF.

This clonotype was seen many times. The CDR3 sequence: CASSLGSGINNEQFF. DNA for the CDR3: TGTGCCAGCAGTTTAGGGAGCGGGATCAACAATGAGCAGTTCTTC. The V and J genes are TRBV12-3 or TRBV12-4 and TRBJ2-1; 7 bases align to TRBD2. V lost 1 base to trimming and J lost 5 bases; unmatched junction nucleotides: 5. CDR3 length: 15 residues.

The rearrangement links TRBV20-1 to TRBJ1-1, with a tentative D call TRBD1 (6 bases). Trimming stripped 0 bases from V and 1 base from J, with 12 bases between. From germline, CDR1 is DFQATT and CDR2 SNEGSKA (reference sequence). The CDR3 length is 15 residues. For the CDR3, the DNA is TGCAGTGCTAGAGATTACGGCAGGGGGAACACTGAAGCTTTCTTT. Translation: CSARDYGRGNTEAFF.

Only a few counts were recorded for this clonotype. The genes are TRBV10-3 and TRBJ2-7, with 7 bases that match TRBD1. CDR3 length equals 14 residues. V lost 7 bases, J lost 1 base, and 7 bases stayed unmatched. Per germline, CDR1 ENHRY and CDR2 SYGVKD. This CDR3 is CAINLGQVSYEQYF. The CDR3 DNA is TGTGCCATCAATCTTGGACAGGTTTCCTACGAGCAGTACTTC.

This clonotype showed up just a few times. The V gene is TRBV14, the J gene TRBJ1-5; D is ambiguous. Looked up from germline, CDR1 is SGHDN and CDR2 is FVKESK. The CDR3 is 12 amino acids. V dropped 5 bases and J dropped 11 bases, with 13 bases sitting between them. CDR3 amino acids: CASSSYIRAQHF. The CDR3 coding sequence is TGTGCCAGCAGCTCTTATATTAGGGCCCAGCATTTT. Together with reference TRBV14 and TRBJ1-5, the CDR3 gives the full variable domain: EAGVTQFPSHSVIEKGQTVTLRCDPISGHDNLYWYRRVMGKEIKFLLHFVKESKQDESGMPNNRFLAERTGGTYSTLKVQPAELEDSGVYFCASSSYIRAQHFGDGTRLSIL.

This clonotype was seen only a few times. The V gene is TRBV7-9, the J gene TRBJ2-3, with D perhaps given as TRBD1 or TRBD2 (5 bases each). Trimming took off 7 bases at V and 2 bases at J, with 13 bases between the two ends. Germline CDR1 is SEHNR and CDR2 is FQNEAQ (reference sequence). The length of the CDR3 is 14 residues. CDR3 protein: CASNPRETTDTQYF. The CDR3 DNA sequence: TGTGCCAGCAACCCCAGGGAGACCACAGATACGCAGTATTTT. The complete variable domain, with remaining parts taken from reference TRBV7-9 and TRBJ2-3, reads DTGVSQNPRHKITKRGQNVTFRCDPISEHNRLYWYRQTLGQGPEFLTYFQNEAQLEKSRLLSDRFSAERPKGSFSTLEIQRTEQGDSAMYLCASNPRETTDTQYFGPGTRLTVL.

This clonotype was seen repeatedly, ten times or more. This chain connects TRBV5-6 to TRBJ1-4; D unresolved. Germline V gene sequence: CDR1 SGHDT, CDR2 YYEEEE. The CDR3 is made up of 15 amino acids. V lost 7 bases, J lost 8 bases, and 21 bases lay in between. The CDR3, as DNA: TGTGCCAGCGGCTCTCTGAGAAATGGAGGGGAAAAACTGTTTTTT. Protein: CASGSLRNGGEKLFF. The full variable domain, rest sourced from reference TRBV5-6 and TRBJ1-4, is DAGVTQSPTHLIKTRGQQVTLRCSPKSGHDTVSWYQQALGQGPQFIFQYYEEEERQRGNFPDRFSGHQFPNYSSELNVNALLLGDSALYLCASGSLRNGGEKLFFGSGTQLSVL.

The sample holds a few counts of this clonotype. Here the CDR3 reads CASSPGAETQYF. The CDR3 region has the DNA TGTGCCAGCAGCCCAGGGGCGGAGACCCAGTACTTC. The chain joins TRBV7-8 to TRBJ2-5; TRBD1 is a possible D gene (6 bases). Germline CDR1 and CDR2: SGHVS and FQNEAQ. The CDR3 totals 12 residues. Trimming cost V 5 bases and J 5 bases, with 9 bases left between them.

The chain uses TRBV6-2 or TRBV6-3 and TRBJ1-5, with a possible D match to TRBD1 (6 bases). The CDR3 consists of 15 residues. The V and J ends lost 3 bases and 7 bases respectively, with 16 bases between them. Germline CDR1 reads MNHEY; CDR2 reads SVGEGT. The CDR3 here is CASSYLGGGGQPQHF. DNA for the CDR3: TGTGCCAGCAGTTATTTGGGCGGGGGCGGACAGCCCCAGCATTTT.

This clonotype has at least ten counts. The chain carries TRBV9 and TRBJ2-2; TRBD1 aligns across 7 bases. V shed 0 bases and J 4 bases; nucleotides not matched to a gene: 9. The CDR3 totals 17 residues. CDR1 and CDR2 (germline): SGDLS, YYNGEE. CDR3 amino acids: CASSVARDSLLTGELFF. The CDR3 DNA reads as TGTGCCAGCAGCGTAGCTAGGGACAGTCTTCTCACCGGGGAGCTGTTTTTT.

The chain recombines TRBV6-6 with TRBJ2-7; no definite D call. The V end lost 5 bases, the J end lost 4 bases, and 12 bases lay between the germline ends. Germline assignment: CDR1 MNHNY and CDR2 SVGAGI (reference sequence). The CDR3 is 13 residues long. The CDR3 loop reads CASSTQNPYEQYF. DNA for the CDR3: TGTGCCAGCAGTACTCAGAACCCATACGAGCAGTACTTC.